Shown below are 5 T cell receptor beta chains from a single sample sequenced in a study of human T cells and chemical hapten exposure. MiXCR, run by TCRdb on the RACE reads, gives a single entry per CDR3 protein. The sample records approximately 57,000 distinct CDR3 sequences, approximately 8.6% being singletons. The time point was: patch test 1, 2 weeks after DPC sensitization. Regarding treatment: therapeutic diphenylcyclopropenone sensitization with weekly scalp DPC. Source: whole blood, taken in connection with sensitization to the hapten diphenylcyclopropenone (DPC). These receptors were obtained from a woman in her 40s with alopecia areata. Some clones in this sample may be carry-over from other donors' samples.

In this sample, this clonotype turned up many times. The genes are TRBV7-8 and TRBJ2-3, with D uncertain. The germline V gene has CDR1 SGHVS and CDR2 FQNEAQ. Trimming took off 5 bases at V and 6 bases at J, with 9 bases between the two ends. The CDR3 totals 12 residues. CDR3 sequence: CASSRHLDTQYF. CDR3 in DNA: TGTGCCAGCAGCCGGCACTTGGATACGCAGTATTTT.

The sample holds many counts of this clonotype. The chain has TRBV2 and TRBJ2-7; unclear D gene. CDR3 length: 11 amino acids. Trimming shortened V by 6 bases and J by 3 bases, and 6 bases separated the two germline ends. Per germline, CDR1 SNHLY and CDR2 FYNNEI. The CDR3 loop reads CASRDFYEQYF. The DNA for the CDR3 is TGTGCCAGCAGGGATTTCTACGAGCAGTACTTC. Combining the CDR3 with reference TRBV2 and TRBJ2-7 gives the whole variable domain EPEVTQTPSHQVTQMGQEVILRCVPISNHLYFYWYRQILGQKVEFLVSFYNNEISEKSEIFDDQFSVERPDGSNFTLKIRSTKLEDSAMYFCASRDFYEQYFGPGTRLTVT.

This clonotype was recorded at least ten times. This sequence joins TRBV2 and TRBJ1-4; TRBD1 is a possible D gene (6 bases). Trimming stripped 5 bases from V and 8 bases from J, with 21 bases between. The CDR3 extends over 16 amino acids. Germline V CDR1 and CDR2: SNHLY, FYNNEI. CDR3 in amino acids: CASSKQGSPDREKLFF. The CDR3 bases are TGTGCCAGCAGTAAACAGGGATCCCCCGATCGAGAAAAACTGTTTTTT.

The chain links TRBV3-1 to TRBJ2-4, with D possibly being TRBD1 (7 bases). Looked up from germline, CDR1 is LGHDT and CDR2 is YNNKEL (reference sequence). The CDR3 totals 17 residues. Trimming removed 4 bases from V and 3 bases from J, with 19 bases in between. CDR3 loop: CASSPPRQGGSKNIQYF. The DNA of the CDR3 is TGTGCCAGCAGCCCACCTCGCCAGGGGGGCAGCAAAAACATTCAGTACTTC. Full variable domain (outside the CDR3, taken from reference TRBV3-1 and TRBJ2-4): DTAVSQTPKYLVTQMGNDKSIKCEQNLGHDTMYWYKQDSKKFLKIMFSYNNKELIINETVPNRFSPKSPDKAHLNLHINSLELGDSAVYFCASSPPRQGGSKNIQYFGAGTRLSVL.

This clonotype was seen many times. This chain links TRBV5-1 with TRBJ1-2, with D uncertain. V was clipped by 0 bases and J by 6 bases, with 18 bases between them. The CDR3 has 16 residues. The germline CDR1 and CDR2 sequences are SGHRS and YFSETQ. CDR3 in DNA: TGCGCCAGCAGCTTGGTTGGAGGAAGGTTACCGGATGGCTACACCTTC. It codes for CASSLVGGRLPDGYTF.